The present entry profiles one T cell receptor (beta chain) with its context. This sample was included in a study of Ad26.COV2.S vaccination and SARS-CoV-2 variants. Study summary: Donor participated within the Ad26.COV2.S arm of the COV1001 trial.

Libraries were prepared by immunoSEQ multiplex PCR; TCRdb keeps only in-frame clonotypes and omits some of them. The sample records a few hundred thousand clones, about nine tenths being singletons. This sample's treatment: around 19 received Ad26.COV2.S at low or high dose, single or two shots; roughly 5 received placebo; per-sample allocation not given. Sampling happened 63 days after the first vaccine or placebo injection. V lost 0 bases and J 5 bases, leaving 11 bases between the germline ends. This CDR3 has 15 residues. Germline CDR1 KGHSH, CDR2 LQKENI. The chain combines TRBV18 with TRBJ2-1, with D possibly being TRBD2 (6 bases). The sample here was peripheral blood, taken in a trial of Ad26.COV2.S vaccine versus placebo. This sequence originates from a person aged 18-65 years who received the Ad26.COV2.S COVID-19 vaccine or a placebo. CDR3 amino acids: CASSPPTGEDNEQFF. The CDR3 region has the DNA TGTGCCAGCTCACCACCGACCGGGGAGGACAATGAGCAGTTCTTC.